This entry lists 5 T cell receptor beta chains sequenced from one sample in a study of Graves' ophthalmopathy and Graves' hyperthyroidism. Researchers took RNA transcripts and amplified TCR beta CDR3 regions from them. An initial RT-PCR round employing HTBI primers preceded a second-round multiplex PCR. TCRdb re-called the multiplex PCR reads through MiXCR, storing one row per CDR3 protein. The sample includes hundreds of thousands of distinct CDR3 sequences, around 20% of them seen just once. Sequencing used peripheral blood. The receptors originated from a woman between 18 and 29 years old with stable Graves' hyperthyroidism.

Notes on this clonotype: A much larger clone is a single base away; this may be a read error. The CDR3 here is CASSRTGISYEQYF. CDR3 DNA sequence: TGTGCCAGCAGCCGGACAGGGATCTCCTACGAGCAGTACTTC. The chain carries TRBV5-6 and TRBJ2-7; 8 nucleotides agree with TRBD1. The junction had 3 bases not matched to a gene; V was cut back by 4 bases and J by 0 bases. The CDR3 is 14 residues long. The germline CDR1 and CDR2 sequences are SGHDT and YYEEEE. Filled out from reference TRBV5-6 and TRBJ2-7, the complete variable domain reads DAGVTQSPTHLIKTRGQQVTLRCSPKSGHDTVSWYQQALGQGPQFIFQYYEEEERQRGNFPDRFSGHQFPNYSSELNVNALLLGDSALYLCASSRTGISYEQYFGPGTRLTVT.

The chain couples TRBV2 to TRBJ2-7; D is ambiguous. The CDR3 spans 13 residues. V dropped 6 bases and J dropped 3 bases, with 12 bases sitting between them. CDR1 is SNHLY and CDR2 is FYNNEI in the germline V gene. CDR3 bases: TGTGCCAGCAGCCCCGTCGGTAACTACGAGCAGTACTTC. Protein sequence: CASSPVGNYEQYF. The whole variable domain, remainder taken from reference TRBV2 and TRBJ2-7, is EPEVTQTPSHQVTQMGQEVILRCVPISNHLYFYWYRQILGQKVEFLVSFYNNEISEKSEIFDDQFSVERPDGSNFTLKIRSTKLEDSAMYFCASSPVGNYEQYFGPGTRLTVT.

A few counts support this clonotype. The chain links TRBV20-1 to TRBJ1-5, with D perhaps matching TRBD1 (6 bases). The V end was cut by 3 bases, the J end by 2 bases, with 17 bases between. This CDR3 has 16 residues. Germline assignment: CDR1 DFQATT and CDR2 SNEGSKA (reference sequence). The CDR3 is CSARGGGPVGNQPQHF. The CDR3 DNA sequence: TGCAGTGCTAGGGGGGGGGGGCCTGTTGGCAATCAGCCCCAGCATTTT.

The chain joins TRBV7-8 to TRBJ1-5; the match to TRBD1 covers 8 bases. V lost 0 bases and J lost 7; bases outside the gene matches: 5. Germline V gene lookup returns CDR1 SGHVS and CDR2 FQNEAQ. This CDR3 comprises 15 residues. The DNA for the CDR3 is TGTGCCAGCAGCTTAGCGGACAGGGTGAGCCAGCCCCAGCATTTT. Translation gives CASSLADRVSQPQHF.

The genes are TRBV2 and TRBJ1-5; D may be TRBD1 (6 bases). Germline CDR1 reads SNHLY; CDR2 reads FYNNEI. V was cut by 6 bases and J by 2 bases, with 14 bases left in between. The CDR3 length is 15 residues. The CDR3 nucleotides are TGTGCCAGCAGCCCCAGGGGTTCGGGCAATCAGCCCCAGCATTTT. Translating gives CASSPRGSGNQPQHF.